The table lists the clone carrying this T cell receptor beta chain with many counts. The sample belongs to a study of T-cell reconstitution after alpha-beta-depleted transplantation in children. With 5 bases clipped from V and 1 base from J, the junction kept 16 bases outside the gene matches. The CDR3 has 18 amino acids. Germline CDR1 and CDR2: SGHAT and FQDESV (reference sequence). As it was prepared, the TCRbeta library received unique molecular identifiers. TCRdb re-derived calls from the PCR reads in MiXCR, one entry per CDR3 protein. The data hold 350,000 to 450,000 distinct CDR3 sequences, with more than 10% observed a single time.

The genes are TRBV11-1 and TRBJ2-5; TRBD2 matches at 7 bases. This clonotype was obtained from a human donor who donated a stem cell graft to a child with Fanconi anemia. Sequences were derived from PBMCs, sampled from the stem cell graft. This CDR3 reads CASSLGGRLSTFQETQYF. The CDR3 bases are TGTGCCAGCAGCCTTGGCGGGAGACTATCTACTTTCCAAGAGACCCAGTACTTC. The variable domain in full, with the rest retrieved from reference TRBV11-1 and TRBJ2-5, is EAEVAQSPRYKITEKSQAVAFWCDPISGHATLYWYRQILGQGPELLVQFQDESVVDDSQLPKDRFSAERLKGVDSTLKIQPAELGDSAMYLCASSLGGRLSTFQETQYFGPGTRLLVL.